The 26 T cell receptor beta chains given below trace back to one sample, sequenced in a study of response to subunit inactivated influenza vaccine. TCRdb called the RT-PCR reads again in MiXCR, with one record for every CDR3 protein. The sample shows hundreds of thousands of distinct CDR3 sequences, 14% of them seen only once. This specimen consisted of PBMCs from blood, obtained less than 15 days before vaccination. The receptors were gathered from a man aged 50 to 60 who received an inactivated influenza vaccine.

This clonotype has a handful of counts. This chain links TRBV20-1 with TRBJ2-1; 9 bases line up with TRBD1. The CDR3 has 15 amino acids. The germline CDR1 and CDR2 sequences are DFQATT and SNEGSKA (reference sequence). After removal of 0 bases from V and 5 bases from J, the junction contained 5 bases not matched to a gene. The CDR3 sequence: CSARDHGTGHNEQFF. The CDR3 bases are TGCAGTGCTAGAGATCATGGGACAGGGCACAATGAGCAGTTCTTC.

The chain links TRBV20-1 to TRBJ2-3; no firm D call. The CDR3 contains 15 residues. CDR1 is DFQATT, CDR2 SNEGSKA, per germline (reference sequence). V lost 3 bases and J lost 1, with 14 bases in between. CDR3 sequence (DNA): TGCAGTGCTAGCGGACGCCTCCTGGGCACAGATACGCAGTATTTT. Amino acids: CSASGRLLGTDTQYF.

The chain has TRBV4-1 and TRBJ1-1, with TRBD1 as a possible D gene (5 bases). Germline assignment: CDR1 MGHRA and CDR2 YSYEKL. The CDR3 runs 17 residues. V lost 1 base to trimming and J lost 3 bases, with 18 bases between them. CDR3 residues: CASSQVGGPWDYTEAFF. The CDR3 DNA reads as TGCGCCAGCAGCCAAGTCGGAGGGCCGTGGGACTACACTGAAGCTTTCTTT.

The chain links TRBV24-1 to TRBJ2-5; D gene ambiguous. V dropped 4 bases and J dropped 1 base, with 6 bases sitting between them. The CDR3 loop spans 13 amino acids. The germline V gene has CDR1 KGHDR and CDR2 SFDVKD. This CDR3 reads CATSDRRQETQYF. CDR3 coding DNA: TGTGCCACCAGTGACCGACGCCAAGAGACCCAGTACTTC.

The V gene is TRBV12-3 or TRBV12-4, the J gene TRBJ2-7, with D possibly matching TRBD1 (5 bases). The CDR3 runs to 15 residues. Trimming took 3 bases from V and 5 from J, leaving 17 bases between them. CDR3 sequence (DNA): TGTGCCAGCAGTTTGGACACAGGTTATGGCCACGAGCAGTACTTC. This gives the protein CASSLDTGYGHEQYF.

The rearrangement uses TRBV29-1 and TRBJ2-5; D remains unclear. Germline CDR1 is SQVTM and CDR2 is ANQGSEA. The V end was cut by 1 base, the J end by 4 bases, with 4 bases between. The CDR3 loop spans 11 amino acids. DNA of the CDR3: TGCAGCGTTGAAGCTGGAGAGACCCAGTACTTC. Protein product: CSVEAGETQYF.

This clonotype has at least ten counts. The chain is built from TRBV20-1 and TRBJ2-7, with unresolved D. The CDR3 is made up of 13 amino acids. V gave up 3 bases and J gave up 0 bases, with 9 bases separating them. CDR1 DFQATT and CDR2 SNEGSKA come from the germline V gene (reference sequence). In DNA form, the CDR3 reads TGCAGTGCTAGTCCTACCTCCTCCTACGAGCAGTACTTC. Residues: CSASPTSSYEQYF.

CDR3 DNA sequence: TGTGCCATCAGTGGAGAGGGGCCTAACACCGGGGAGCTGTTTTTT. It specifies CAISGEGPNTGELFF. This sequence joins TRBV10-3 and TRBJ2-2; D assignment may be TRBD1 or TRBD2 (5 bases each). Germline CDR1 ENHRY, CDR2 SYGVKD. V was clipped by 4 bases and J by 2 bases, with 11 bases between them. The CDR3 has 15 residues.

This clonotype was observed many times. The gene calls are TRBV2 and TRBJ2-3; 10 nucleotides line up with TRBD2. The V and J ends lost 6 bases and 6 bases, in that order; junction bases with no gene match: 9. Germline CDR1 SNHLY, CDR2 FYNNEI. This CDR3 has 15 amino acids. CDR3 region: CASRAIAGGPDTQYF. CDR3 DNA sequence: TGTGCCAGCAGAGCAATAGCGGGGGGCCCGGATACGCAGTATTTT.

The gene calls are TRBV7-9 and TRBJ2-7; a possible D gene is TRBD2 (5 bases). V gave up 2 bases and J gave up 4 bases, with 15 bases separating them. Per the germline V gene, CDR1 is SEHNR and CDR2 is FQNEAQ (reference sequence). The CDR3 runs 15 residues. The CDR3 spells CASSLIRSGRYEQYF. The CDR3 region has the DNA TGTGCCAGCAGCTTAATACGGTCGGGGAGATACGAGCAGTACTTC.

The V and J genes are TRBV9 and TRBJ2-3; 7 bases are a match to TRBD2. The CDR3 spans 16 residues. Looked up from germline, CDR1 is SGDLS and CDR2 is YYNGEE. The V and J ends lost 3 bases and 1 base, in that order; junction bases with no gene match: 8. CDR3 DNA: TGTGCCAGCAGCGACGACTGGACTAGGGGCACAGATACGCAGTATTTT. This codes for CASSDDWTRGTDTQYF.

The CDR3 here is CATSETGGWETQYF. In DNA form, the CDR3 reads TGTGCCACCAGTGAAACCGGGGGCTGGGAGACCCAGTACTTC. This rearrangement joins TRBV24-1 to TRBJ2-5, with D perhaps assigned TRBD1 or TRBD2 (6 bases each). Trimming removed 4 bases from V and 5 bases from J, with 13 bases in between. From germline, CDR1 is KGHDR and CDR2 SFDVKD. The CDR3 spans 14 residues.

CDR3 in DNA: TGCGCCAGCAGATACGACAGGGGACTGACCGGGGAGCTGTTTTTT. It is translated as CASRYDRGLTGELFF. The rearrangement joins TRBV5-1 to TRBJ2-2, with TRBD1 matching 8 bases. V lost 5 bases to trimming and J lost 5 bases; unmatched junction nucleotides: 8. Germline V gene sequence: CDR1 SGHRS, CDR2 YFSETQ. The length of the CDR3 is 15 residues.

The V gene is TRBV24-1, the J gene TRBJ2-4; D may be TRBD1 or TRBD2 (5 bases each). Germline values: CDR1 KGHDR, CDR2 SFDVKD. Trimming shortened V by 6 bases and J by 5 bases, and 10 bases separated the two germline ends. This CDR3 spans 13 amino acids. Written as DNA, the CDR3 is TGTGCCACCAGTAATGGGGGAGAAAACATTCAGTACTTC. This encodes CATSNGGENIQYF.

The chain recombines TRBV2 with TRBJ1-6; 10 positions match TRBD1. V gave up 7 bases and J gave up 7 bases; unmatched junction bases: 7. The germline gives CDR1 SNHLY, CDR2 FYNNEI. The CDR3 runs 15 residues. The CDR3 protein is CASNRDRGGNSPLHF. The CDR3 coding sequence is TGTGCCAGCAATCGGGACAGGGGTGGAAATTCACCCCTCCACTTT. The whole variable domain, filled in from reference TRBV2 and TRBJ1-6, reads EPEVTQTPSHQVTQMGQEVILRCVPISNHLYFYWYRQILGQKVEFLVSFYNNEISEKSEIFDDQFSVERPDGSNFTLKIRSTKLEDSAMYFCASNRDRGGNSPLHFGNGTRLTVT.

This clonotype turned up a few times. The V call is TRBV20-1, the J call TRBJ2-7; D is tentatively TRBD1 or TRBD2 (5 bases each). Germline values: CDR1 DFQATT, CDR2 SNEGSKA (reference sequence). V was pared by 3 bases and J by 4 bases, with 13 bases between. The CDR3 has 13 residues. The CDR3 DNA reads TGCAGTGCTAGTGAGGGACCTGCATACGAGCAGTACTTC. Protein product: CSASEGPAYEQYF.

This clonotype was detected a few times. The V call is TRBV6-1, the J call TRBJ1-1, with a tentative D call TRBD1 (5 bases). The V gene's germline CDR1 is MNHNS and CDR2 SASEGT. The V end was cut by 7 bases, the J end by 0 bases, with 15 bases between. This CDR3 region has 15 residues. The CDR3 DNA follows: TGTGCCAGCAATCTTTACGGGGGGGTGAACACTGAAGCTTTCTTT. Translation: CASNLYGGVNTEAFF.

The chain carries TRBV4-1 and TRBJ2-7; TRBD2 might be the D (5 bases). The germline CDR1 and CDR2 sequences are MGHRA and YSYEKL. V dropped 4 bases and J dropped 1 base, with 11 bases sitting between them. CDR3 length equals 14 residues. DNA for the CDR3: TGCGCCAGCAGCCGACCGGGAAGATCCTACGAGCAGTACTTC. Translating it yields CASSRPGRSYEQYF.

V usage is TRBV24-1 and J usage is TRBJ2-1; TRBD2 agrees at 9 bases. Germline lookup yields CDR1 KGHDR and CDR2 SFDVKD. V shed 5 bases and J 1 base; nucleotides not matched to a gene: 2. This CDR3 is 15 amino acids long. CDR3 nucleotide sequence: TGTGCCACCAGTGCGGGACTAGCTTCCTACAATGAGCAGTTCTTC. Translation: CATSAGLASYNEQFF.

The rearrangement joins TRBV7-2 to TRBJ1-2; 7 bases are a match to TRBD1. The CDR3 length is 14 residues. The germline gives CDR1 SGHTA, CDR2 FQGNSA. Unmatched junction bases numbered 7, after V lost 1 base and J lost 8 bases. Here the CDR3 DNA reads TGTGCCAGCAGCTTAGACGACAGGGTGGGCGGCTACACCTTC. Translation gives CASSLDDRVGGYTF.

This clonotype was counted once. This chain uses TRBV12-3 or TRBV12-4 with TRBJ2-7; TRBD1 aligns across 7 bases. Germline trimming cut 4 bases from V and 0 bases from J; bases unmatched to any gene: 9. The CDR3 extends over 16 amino acids. CDR3 DNA: TGTGCCAGCAGTTCCCCATCGACAGGGAGCTCCTACGAGCAGTACTTC. Residues: CASSSPSTGSSYEQYF.

In this sample, this clonotype turned up a few times. The chain carries TRBV29-1 and TRBJ2-4; the match to TRBD2 covers 7 bases. Germline V lookup: CDR1 SQVTM, CDR2 ANQGSEA. Trimming cost V 6 bases and J 11 bases; bases outside gene matches: 13. CDR3 size: 13 residues. The CDR3, as DNA: TGCAGCGTGACTAGCCTCCAGGATTCTTTTCAGTACTTC. Translated, it gives CSVTSLQDSFQYF.

Of note for this clonotype: The junction does not match germline at one end; this may be a read error. The chain recombines TRBV5-1 with TRBJ2-5; tentatively, D is TRBD2 (7 bases). Germline V gives CDR1 SGHRS, CDR2 YFSETQ. CDR3 length equals 15 residues. CDR3 residues: CPSSLLGGPQETQYF. CDR3 nucleotide sequence: TGCCCCAGCAGCTTGCTCGGGGGGCCCCAAGAGACCCAGTACTTC.

This clonotype was observed a few times. CDR3 nucleotides: TGTGCCAGCACTGATTTGGCTAATGAAAAACTGTTTTTT. It codes for CASTDLANEKLFF. The chain employs TRBV28 and TRBJ1-4; the D is unclear. Per germline, CDR1 MDHEN and CDR2 SYDVKM. This CDR3 contains 13 residues. V gave up 7 bases and J gave up 3 bases, with 9 bases separating them.

This clonotype was picked up a small number of times. This chain links TRBV7-2 with TRBJ2-1; 13 bases are a match to TRBD2. CDR1 and CDR2 from the germline V gene are SGHTA and FQGNSA. Trimming removed 5 bases from V and 9 bases from J; junction bases left unmatched: 10. The length of the CDR3 is 16 residues. CDR3 region: CASSLPRGLAGLEQFF. CDR3 nucleotide sequence: TGTGCCAGCAGCCTACCCAGGGGACTAGCGGGACTTGAGCAGTTCTTC.

V and J are TRBV10-3 and TRBJ2-2; a weak D match, TRBD2 (6 bases). V dropped 9 bases and J dropped 2 bases, with 13 bases sitting between them. In germline, CDR1 is ENHRY, CDR2 SYGVKD. CDR3 length: 14 residues. CDR3 sequence (DNA): TGTGCCATACGCGGGACCTTAAACACCGGGGAGCTGTTTTTT. Translation gives CAIRGTLNTGELFF.